The clone carrying this T cell receptor beta chain is judged medium-sized (0.01 to 0.1%). In the same sample, other DNA sequences code for this CDR3. This specimen belongs to a study of tumour-infiltrating T cells in Burkitt lymphoma. In the study overall: Overall and progression-free survival were predicted by productive clonality.

The V end was cut by 0 bases, the J end by 0 bases, with 9 bases between. CDR1 is SGHDT, CDR2 YYEEEE, per germline. The CDR3 has 15 amino acids. Clones were sequenced by immunoSEQ multiplex PCR, and TCRdb holds only the in-frame ones, with some missing. The table includes 12,000 to 15,000 clones, roughly 80% detected once. This TCR was recovered from a human donor with diffuse large B-cell lymphoma. The sample consisted of tumor tissue. The chain recombines TRBV5-6 with TRBJ1-1; D gene uncertain. The CDR3 loop reads CASSLGGSLNTEAFF. The CDR3 DNA reads TGTGCCAGCAGCTTGGGGGGTAGCCTGAACACTGAAGCTTTCTTT.